This entry features one TCR beta chain sequence. The antigen remains unidentified. These data originate in a study of a mutant IDH1 vaccine in newly diagnosed glioma. Sequenced by immunoSEQ multiplex PCR; TCRdb stores in-frame clones only, minus some. The table shows fewer than 100,000 clones, with over 75% occurring only once. V lost 2 bases to trimming and J lost 4 bases, with 12 bases between them. Looked up from germline, CDR1 is SGHRS and CDR2 is YFSETQ. This CDR3 region has 14 residues. Time point of the sample: week 5, during vaccination. All doses held 300 ug of mutant IDH1 20-mer peptide, with topical imiquimod.

Sequencing used PBMCs, obtained from a glioma patient whose treatment included an IDH1 peptide vaccine. This receptor was taken from a woman in her forties or fifties with glioma. This chain connects TRBV5-1 to TRBJ1-2; unclear D gene. The CDR3 bases are TGCGCCAGCAGCTTCGACGGCCAAAGCTATGGCTACACCTTC. This encodes CASSFDGQSYGYTF. Using reference TRBV5-1 and TRBJ1-2 for the parts outside the CDR3, the full variable domain is KAGVTQTPRYLIKTRGQQVTLSCSPISGHRSVSWYQQTPGQGLQFLFEYFSETQRNKGNFPGRFSGRQFSNSRSEMNVSTLELGDSALYLCASSFDGQSYGYTFGSGTRLTVV.